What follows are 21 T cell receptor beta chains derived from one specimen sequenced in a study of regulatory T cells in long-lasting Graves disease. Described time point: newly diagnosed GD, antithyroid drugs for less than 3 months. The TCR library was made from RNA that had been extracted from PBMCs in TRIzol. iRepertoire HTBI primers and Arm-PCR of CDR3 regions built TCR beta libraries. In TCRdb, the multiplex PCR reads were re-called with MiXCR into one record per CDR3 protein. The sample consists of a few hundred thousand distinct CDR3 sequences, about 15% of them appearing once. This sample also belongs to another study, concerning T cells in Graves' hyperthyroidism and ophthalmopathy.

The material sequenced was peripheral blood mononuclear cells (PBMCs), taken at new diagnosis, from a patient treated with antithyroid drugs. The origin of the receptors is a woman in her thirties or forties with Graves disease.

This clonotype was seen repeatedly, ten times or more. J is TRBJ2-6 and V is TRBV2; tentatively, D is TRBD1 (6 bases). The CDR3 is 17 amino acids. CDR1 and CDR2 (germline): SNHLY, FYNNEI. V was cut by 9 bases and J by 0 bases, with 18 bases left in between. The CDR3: CARLLQGTRSGANVLTF. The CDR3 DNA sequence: TGTGCCAGACTCCTTCAGGGGACCCGCTCTGGGGCCAACGTCCTGACTTTC. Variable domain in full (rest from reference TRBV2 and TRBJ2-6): EPEVTQTPSHQVTQMGQEVILRCVPISNHLYFYWYRQILGQKVEFLVSFYNNEISEKSEIFDDQFSVERPDGSNFTLKIRSTKLEDSAMYFCARLLQGTRSGANVLTFGAGSRLTVL.

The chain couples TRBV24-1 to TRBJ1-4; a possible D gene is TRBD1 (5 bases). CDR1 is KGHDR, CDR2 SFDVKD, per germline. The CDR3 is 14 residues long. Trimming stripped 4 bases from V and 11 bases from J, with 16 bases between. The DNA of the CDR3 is TGTGCCACCAGTGAACGGGGAGGAAAGGGGAAACTGTTTTTT. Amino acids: CATSERGGKGKLFF.

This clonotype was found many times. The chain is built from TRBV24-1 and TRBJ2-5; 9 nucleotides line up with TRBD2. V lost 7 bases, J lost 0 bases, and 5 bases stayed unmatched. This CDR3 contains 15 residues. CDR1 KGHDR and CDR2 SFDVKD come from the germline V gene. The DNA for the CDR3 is TGTGCCACCAGCGAACCTAGCGGGAACCAAGAGACCCAGTACTTC. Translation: CATSEPSGNQETQYF.

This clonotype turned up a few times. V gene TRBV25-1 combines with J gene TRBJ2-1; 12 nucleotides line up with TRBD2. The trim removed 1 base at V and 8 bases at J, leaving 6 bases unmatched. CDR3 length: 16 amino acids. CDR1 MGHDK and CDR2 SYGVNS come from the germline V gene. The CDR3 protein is CASSELGLAGGYEQFF. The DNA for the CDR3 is TGTGCCAGCAGTGAATTGGGCCTAGCGGGAGGGTATGAGCAGTTCTTC. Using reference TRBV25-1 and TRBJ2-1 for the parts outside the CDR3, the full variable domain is EADIYQTPRYLVIGTGKKITLECSQTMGHDKMYWYQQDPGMELHLIHYSYGVNSTEKGDLSSESTVSRIRTEHFPLTLESARPSHTSQYLCASSELGLAGGYEQFFGPGTRLTVL.

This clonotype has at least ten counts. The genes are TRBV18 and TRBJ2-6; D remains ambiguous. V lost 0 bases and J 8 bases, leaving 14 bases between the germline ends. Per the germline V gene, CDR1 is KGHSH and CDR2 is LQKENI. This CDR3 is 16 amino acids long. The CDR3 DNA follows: TGTGCCAGCTCACCACCTACTGGGTCGGAGTCCAACGTCCTGACTTTC. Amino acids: CASSPPTGSESNVLTF.

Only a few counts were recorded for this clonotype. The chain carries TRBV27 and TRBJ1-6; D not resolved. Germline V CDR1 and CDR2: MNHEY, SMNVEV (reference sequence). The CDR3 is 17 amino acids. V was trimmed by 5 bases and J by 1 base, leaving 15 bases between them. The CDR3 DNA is TGTGCCAGCAGTGACGGAGCCTTAAGGTCCTATAATTCACCCCTCCACTTT. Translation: CASSDGALRSYNSPLHF.

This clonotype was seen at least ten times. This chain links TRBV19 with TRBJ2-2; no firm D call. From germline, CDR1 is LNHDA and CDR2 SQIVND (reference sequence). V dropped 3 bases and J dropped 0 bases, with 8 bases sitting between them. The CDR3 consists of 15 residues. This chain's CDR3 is CASSIGGANTGELFF. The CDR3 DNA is TGTGCCAGTAGTATTGGTGGTGCGAACACCGGGGAGCTGTTTTTT.

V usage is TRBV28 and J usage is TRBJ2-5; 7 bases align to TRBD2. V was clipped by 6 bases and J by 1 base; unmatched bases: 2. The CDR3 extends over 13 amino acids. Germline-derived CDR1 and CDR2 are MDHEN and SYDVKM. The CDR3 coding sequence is TGTGCCAGCAGGGGAGGGGCCCAAGAGACCCAGTACTTC. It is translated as CASRGGAQETQYF.

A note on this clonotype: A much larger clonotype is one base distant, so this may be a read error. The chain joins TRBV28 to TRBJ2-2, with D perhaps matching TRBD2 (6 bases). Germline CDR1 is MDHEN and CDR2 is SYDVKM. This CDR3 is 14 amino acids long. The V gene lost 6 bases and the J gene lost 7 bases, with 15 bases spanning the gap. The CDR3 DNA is TGTGCCAGCAGCACCCTAGGGAGGAACGGGGAGCTGTTTTTT. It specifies CASSTLGRNGELFF.

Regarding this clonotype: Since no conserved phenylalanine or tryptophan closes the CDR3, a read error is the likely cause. The CDR3 DNA reads TGTGCCAGCAGCTTCGAAACCGGGAGTCAGTCGGATACGCAGTATTCT. Protein product: CASSFETGSQSDTQYS. The V and J genes are TRBV5-6 and TRBJ2-3; a possible D gene is TRBD2 (6 bases). Germline CDR1 is SGHDT and CDR2 is YYEEEE. Trimming took off 2 bases at V and 6 bases at J, with 19 bases between the two ends. CDR3 size: 16 residues.

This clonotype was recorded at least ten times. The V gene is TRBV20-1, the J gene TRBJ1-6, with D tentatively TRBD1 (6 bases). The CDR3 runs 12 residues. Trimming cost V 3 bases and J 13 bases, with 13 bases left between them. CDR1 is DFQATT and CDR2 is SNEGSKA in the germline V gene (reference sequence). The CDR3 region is CSARTGQFPLHF. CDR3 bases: TGCAGTGCTAGGACCGGACAGTTTCCCCTCCACTTT.

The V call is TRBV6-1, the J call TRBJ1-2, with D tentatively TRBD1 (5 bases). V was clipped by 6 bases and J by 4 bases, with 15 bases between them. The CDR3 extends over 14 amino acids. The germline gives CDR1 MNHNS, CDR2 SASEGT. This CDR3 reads CASRDAGRRYGYTF. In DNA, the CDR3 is TGTGCCAGCAGGGACGCGGGACGGCGCTATGGCTACACCTTC.

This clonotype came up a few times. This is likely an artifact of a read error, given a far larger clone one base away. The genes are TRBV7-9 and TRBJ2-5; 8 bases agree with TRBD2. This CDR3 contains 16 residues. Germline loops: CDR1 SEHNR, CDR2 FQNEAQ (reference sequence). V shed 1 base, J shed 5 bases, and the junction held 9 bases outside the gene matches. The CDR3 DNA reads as TGTGCCAGCAGCTTAGTTGCGGGAGGCTTCCCGGAGACCCAGTACTTC. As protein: CASSLVAGGFPETQYF. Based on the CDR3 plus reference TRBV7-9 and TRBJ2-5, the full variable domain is DTGVSQNPRHKITKRGQNVTFRCDPISEHNRLYWYRQTLGQGPEFLTYFQNEAQLEKSRLLSDRFSAERPKGSFSTLEIQRTEQGDSAMYLCASSLVAGGFPETQYFGPGTRLLVL.

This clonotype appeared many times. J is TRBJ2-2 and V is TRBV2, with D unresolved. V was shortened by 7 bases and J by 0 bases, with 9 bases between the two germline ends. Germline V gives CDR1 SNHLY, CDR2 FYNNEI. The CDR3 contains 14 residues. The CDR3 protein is CASNKVSNTGELFF. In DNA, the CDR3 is TGTGCCAGCAACAAGGTCTCGAACACCGGGGAGCTGTTTTTT.

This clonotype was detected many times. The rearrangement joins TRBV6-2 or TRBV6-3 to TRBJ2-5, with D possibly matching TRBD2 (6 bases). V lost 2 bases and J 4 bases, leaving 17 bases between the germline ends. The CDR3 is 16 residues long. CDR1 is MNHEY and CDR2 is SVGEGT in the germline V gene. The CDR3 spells CASSYGGTRVGETQYF. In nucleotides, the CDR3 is TGTGCCAGCAGTTACGGCGGGACGAGGGTTGGAGAGACCCAGTACTTC.

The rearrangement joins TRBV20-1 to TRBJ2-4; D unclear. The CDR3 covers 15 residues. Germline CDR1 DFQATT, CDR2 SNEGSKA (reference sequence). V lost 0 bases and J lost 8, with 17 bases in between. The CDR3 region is CSARDLLSRGYIQYF. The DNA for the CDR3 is TGCAGTGCTAGAGATCTACTTTCTCGTGGGTACATTCAGTACTTC.

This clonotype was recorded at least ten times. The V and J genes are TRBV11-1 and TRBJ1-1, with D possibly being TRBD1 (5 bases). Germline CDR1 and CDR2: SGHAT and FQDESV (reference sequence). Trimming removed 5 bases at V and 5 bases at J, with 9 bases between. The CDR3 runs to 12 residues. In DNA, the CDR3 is TGTGCCAGCAGCGCAGGGAATACTGAAGCTTTCTTT. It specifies CASSAGNTEAFF.

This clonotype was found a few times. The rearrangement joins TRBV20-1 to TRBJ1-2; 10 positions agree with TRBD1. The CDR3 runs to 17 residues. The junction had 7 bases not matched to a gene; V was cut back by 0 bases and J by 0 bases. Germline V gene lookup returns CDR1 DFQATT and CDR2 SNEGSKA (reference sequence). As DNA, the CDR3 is TGCAGTGCTAGAGACCTGTTGACAGGGGGCCCTAACTATGGCTACACCTTC. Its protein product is CSARDLLTGGPNYGYTF.

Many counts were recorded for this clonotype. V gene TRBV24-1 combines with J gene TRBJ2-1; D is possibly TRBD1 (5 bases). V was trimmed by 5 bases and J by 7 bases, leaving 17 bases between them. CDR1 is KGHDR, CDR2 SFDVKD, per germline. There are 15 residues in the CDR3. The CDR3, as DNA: TGTGCCACCAGTGCCCAGGGAACCTTTCAGAATGAGCAGTTCTTC. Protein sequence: CATSAQGTFQNEQFF.

CDR3 protein: CASSESYRVMYGYTF. As DNA, the CDR3 is TGTGCCAGCAGTGAATCCTACAGGGTGATGTATGGCTACACCTTC. The chain carries TRBV6-2 or TRBV6-3 and TRBJ1-2; tentative D call: TRBD1 (6 bases). Germline values: CDR1 MNHEY, CDR2 SVGEGT. V was cut by 5 bases and J by 5 bases, with 18 bases left in between. This CDR3 has 15 amino acids.

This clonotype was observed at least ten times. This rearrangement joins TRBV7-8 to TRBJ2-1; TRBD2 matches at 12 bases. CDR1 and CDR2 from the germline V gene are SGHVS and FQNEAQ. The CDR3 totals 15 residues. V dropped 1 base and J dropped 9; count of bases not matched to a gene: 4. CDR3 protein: CASSLVRTSGIEQFF. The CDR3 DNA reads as TGTGCCAGCAGCTTAGTAAGGACTAGCGGGATTGAGCAGTTCTTC.